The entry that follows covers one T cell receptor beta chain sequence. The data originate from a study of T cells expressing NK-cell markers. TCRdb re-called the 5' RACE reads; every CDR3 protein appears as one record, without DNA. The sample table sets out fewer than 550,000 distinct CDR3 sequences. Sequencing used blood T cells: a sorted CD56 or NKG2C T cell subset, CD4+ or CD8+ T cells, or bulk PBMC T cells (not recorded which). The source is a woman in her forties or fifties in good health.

The CDR3 protein is CAISRDELSYNEQFF. The chain links TRBV10-3 to TRBJ2-1; TCRdb reports TRBD2, a call that lacks DNA to check it against. The CDR3 runs 15 residues. In germline, CDR1 is ENHRY, CDR2 SYGVKD.